The 2 T cell receptor beta chains presented below share a single source sample, sequenced in a study of shared clonotypes between healthy human individuals. Here immunoSEQ multiplex PCR was the method, and the copy in TCRdb shows in-frame clones only, minus some. The data hold about 600,000 clones, with 97% observed a single time. The sequenced material came from naive CD4+ T cells sorted from blood. Subset of the sample: CD45RA+ positively selected. The source is a woman aged 25 to 39 in good health.

This clone appeared once. V is TRBV18 and J is TRBJ1-1, with D perhaps matching TRBD1 (5 bases). Trimming left V 2 bases short and J 4 bases short, with 8 bases between. Germline V lookup: CDR1 KGHSH, CDR2 LQKENI. CDR3 length: 13 residues. As DNA, the CDR3 is TGTGCCAGCTCACCAGGGGGTACCACTGAAGCTTTCTTT. As protein: CASSPGGTTEAFF. The full variable domain, its missing parts supplied by reference TRBV18 and TRBJ1-1, is NAGVMQNPRHLVRRRGQEARLRCSPMKGHSHVYWYRQLPEEGLKFMVYLQKENIIDESGMPKERFSAEFPKEGPSILRIQQVVRGDSAAYFCASSPGGTTEAFFGQGTRLTVV.

The chain combines TRBV7-2 with TRBJ2-3; 9 nucleotides line up with TRBD2. J lost 1 base, V lost 5 bases, and 7 bases had no gene match. Per germline, CDR1 SGHTA and CDR2 FQGNSA. The CDR3 covers 16 residues. The CDR3 here is CASSAELAGRTDTQYF. CDR3 coding DNA: TGTGCCAGCAGCGCAGAACTAGCGGGCCGCACAGATACGCAGTATTTT.